This TCR beta chain emerged from a study of immune aging and cytomegalovirus after organ transplant (dated by TCRdb to about 2021). Describing the broader study: All transplant recipients received three-drug immunosuppression with prednisone, tacrolimus, and mycophenolate. General conclusions and limits of the study: Aged-phenotype cells increased post-transplant regardless of clone size, earlier in large clones (days 200-264) than small clones, following viremia. Since the sequencing data did not include a CD57 measurement, a conservative gene-based definition of aging was used in its place. TEMRA cells made up a larger share of large clones, and the seven largest clones (more than 1,800 cells) gained aged and TEMRA cells while losing TCM cells.

Looking up the germline V gene yields CDR1 LGHNA and CDR2 YNFKEQ. CDR3 length: 14 amino acids, cysteine to phenylalanine. The retained sequence is limited to the CDR3, 42 bases, with the frame set at the first base. The junction shows trimming of 0 bases on V and 4 bases on J, plus 8 bases between the germline ends. The protocol used for the library was single-cell sequencing. Instrument on record: Illumina NovaSeq 6000. For cell capture and library preparation, the team used the BD Rhapsody Targeted mRNA and AbSeq Reagent Kit in a microwell format. Libraries covered TCR, sample tags, AbSeq, and targeted mRNA from the Human T-Cell Expression Panel plus custom TOX and TOX2 primers. Libraries were sequenced on an Illumina NovaSeq. In the authors' own workflow: The analysis covered roughly 9,600 cells in total, of which approximately 7,100 were CD8 T cells and a few thousand were CD8 T cells with an identifiable TCR CDR3. The BD Rhapsody Targeted Analysis Pipeline, including V(D)J processing, was run on the Seven Bridges Genomics platform to process the raw data. SeqGeq 1.6.0 was used for quality control, Sample Tag demultiplexing with Lex-BDSMK, clone identification with VDJ Explorer, and Seurat clustering. Clones comprising <1% of CD8 T cells were considered non-expanded; clones comprising >2.5% of the sample were considered clonal expansions. Through fastp at Q25 and MiXCR, TCRdb rebuilt clones from the public reads, retaining in-frame beta chains. Every entry covers one CDR3 protein and lists the most common genes and DNA from its rows. The V and J calls here are based on TCRdb, not the publication. The sample table holds tens of thousands of distinct CDR3 sequences, of which roughly 38% were seen once. Less than 30% of the sample is in the top ten clones.

This clonotype is characterized as medium-sized (0.01 to 0.1%). Its antigen remains undetermined. Per-base qualities were not stored, and no clone one base away is much larger. The time point label corresponds to: five sample-tagged time points from pre-transplant (day -1) to day 368 post-transplant, pooled. After thawing, PBMC were stimulated with a CMV IE-1 overlapping peptide library for under 15 hours, with no transport inhibitors added. After thawing, cells were rested overnight and were then stimulated in R10 medium with CD28/CD49d costimulation. The IE-1 peptide library was composed of 15-amino-acid peptides with overlaps of 11 amino acids. Each time point was barcoded with BD Single-Cell Multiplexing Kit Sample Tags, pooled, and stained with oligo-conjugated anti-CD45RA plus sorting antibodies. A BD FACSAria III was used to sort CMV-responsive CD8+CD137+ and CD4+CD154+ T cells at 4-way purity. Blood samples were drawn into EDTA vacutainers and processed by Ficoll gradient within 1-24 hours.

The chain was built from TRBV4-2 and TRBJ2-3; the D gene lacks a confident call. Sequencing was performed on CMV peptide-activated CD4+ and CD8+ T cells sorted from blood, taken at five time points, pooled. The cell subset or site label of this sample denotes: sorted CD8+CD137+ and CD4+CD154+ T cells after about 13 h CMV IE-1 peptide stimulation. The origin of this receptor is a female donor who had a heart transplant and CMV viremia. The DNA sequence is as follows: TGTGCCAGCAGCCAAGACGGCTCCTCAGATACGCAGTATTTT. Its product reads: CASSQDGSSDTQYF.